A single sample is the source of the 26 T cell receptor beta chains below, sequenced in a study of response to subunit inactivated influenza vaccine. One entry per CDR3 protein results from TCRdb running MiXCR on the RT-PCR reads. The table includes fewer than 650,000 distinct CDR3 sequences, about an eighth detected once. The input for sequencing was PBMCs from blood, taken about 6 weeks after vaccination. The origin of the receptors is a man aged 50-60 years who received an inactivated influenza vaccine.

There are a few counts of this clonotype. Written as DNA, the CDR3 is TGCGCCAGCAGCCAAGATGGGACAGATACGCAGTATTTT. This encodes CASSQDGTDTQYF. The gene calls are TRBV4-3 and TRBJ2-3; D is unclear. In germline, CDR1 is LGHNA, CDR2 YSLEER. With 0 bases removed from V and 3 bases from J, the gap between germline ends came to 4 bases. CDR3 size: 13 residues.

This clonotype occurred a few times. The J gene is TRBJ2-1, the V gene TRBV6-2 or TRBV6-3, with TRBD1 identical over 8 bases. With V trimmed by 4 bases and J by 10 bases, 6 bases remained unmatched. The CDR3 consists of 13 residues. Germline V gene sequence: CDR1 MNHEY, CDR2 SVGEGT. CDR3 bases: TGTGCCAGCAGTTGGTCAGGGGGCAGGGAGCAGTTCTTC. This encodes CASSWSGGREQFF.

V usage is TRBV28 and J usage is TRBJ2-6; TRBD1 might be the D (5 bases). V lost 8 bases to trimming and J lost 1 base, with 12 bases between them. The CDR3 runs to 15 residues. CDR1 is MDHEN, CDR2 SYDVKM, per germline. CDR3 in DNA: TGTGCCAGCGGGTCCCAGGGATCTGGGGCCAACGTCCTGACTTTC. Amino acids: CASGSQGSGANVLTF.

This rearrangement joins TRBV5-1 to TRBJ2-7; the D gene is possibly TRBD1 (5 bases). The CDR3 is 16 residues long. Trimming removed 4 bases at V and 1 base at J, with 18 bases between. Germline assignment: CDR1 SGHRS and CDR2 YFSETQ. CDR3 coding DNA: TGCGCCAGCAGCCCATCAGGGTATACAAGATCCTACGAGCAGTACTTC. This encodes CASSPSGYTRSYEQYF.

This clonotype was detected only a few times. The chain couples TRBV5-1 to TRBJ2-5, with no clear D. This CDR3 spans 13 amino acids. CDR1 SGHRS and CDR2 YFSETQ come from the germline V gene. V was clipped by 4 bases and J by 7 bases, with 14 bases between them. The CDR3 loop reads CASSPPPARTQYF. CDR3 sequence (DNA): TGCGCCAGCAGCCCTCCGCCCGCACGGACCCAGTACTTC.

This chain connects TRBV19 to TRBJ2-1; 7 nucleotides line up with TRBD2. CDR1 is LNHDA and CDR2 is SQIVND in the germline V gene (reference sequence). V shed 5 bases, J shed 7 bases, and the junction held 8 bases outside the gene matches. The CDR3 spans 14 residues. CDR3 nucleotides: TGTGCCAGTAGTCCTACCGGGACTATAAATGAGCAGTTCTTC. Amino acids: CASSPTGTINEQFF.

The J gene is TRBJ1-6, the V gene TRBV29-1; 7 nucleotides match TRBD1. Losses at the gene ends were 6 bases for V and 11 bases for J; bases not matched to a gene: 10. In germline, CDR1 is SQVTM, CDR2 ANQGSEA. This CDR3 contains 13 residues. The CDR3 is CSVSDREEAPLHF. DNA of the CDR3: TGCAGCGTATCCGACAGGGAGGAGGCACCCCTCCACTTT.

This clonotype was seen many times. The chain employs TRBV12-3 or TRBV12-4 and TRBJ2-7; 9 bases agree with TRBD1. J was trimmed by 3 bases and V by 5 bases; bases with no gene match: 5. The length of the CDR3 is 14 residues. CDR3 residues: CASSPTGGNYEQYF. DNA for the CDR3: TGTGCCAGCAGTCCGACAGGGGGGAACTACGAGCAGTACTTC.

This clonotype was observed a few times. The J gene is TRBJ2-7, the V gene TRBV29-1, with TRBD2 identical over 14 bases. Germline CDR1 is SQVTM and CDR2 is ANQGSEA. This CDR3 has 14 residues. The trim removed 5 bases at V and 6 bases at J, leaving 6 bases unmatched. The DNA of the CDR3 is TGCAGCGTTCTCCCGGGACTAGCGGGAGCCGAGCAGTACTTC. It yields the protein CSVLPGLAGAEQYF.

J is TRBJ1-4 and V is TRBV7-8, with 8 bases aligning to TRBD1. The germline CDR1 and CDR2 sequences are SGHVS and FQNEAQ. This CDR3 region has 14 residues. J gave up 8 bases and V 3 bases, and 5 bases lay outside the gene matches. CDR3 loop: CASSFTGGREKLFF. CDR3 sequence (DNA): TGTGCCAGCAGCTTCACAGGGGGACGCGAAAAACTGTTTTTT.

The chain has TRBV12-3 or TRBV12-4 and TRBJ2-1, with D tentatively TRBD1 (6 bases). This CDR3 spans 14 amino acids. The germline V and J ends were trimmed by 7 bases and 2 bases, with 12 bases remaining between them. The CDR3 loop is CASTPDSTYNEQFF. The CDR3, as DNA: TGTGCCAGCACCCCGGACAGTACCTACAATGAGCAGTTCTTC.

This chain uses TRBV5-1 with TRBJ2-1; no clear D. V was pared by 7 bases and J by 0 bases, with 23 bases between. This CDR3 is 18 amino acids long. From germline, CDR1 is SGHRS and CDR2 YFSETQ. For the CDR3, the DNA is TGCGCCAGCGGCCTACCCCCAGAGGTGCTTTTCTCCTACAATGAGCAGTTCTTC. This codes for CASGLPPEVLFSYNEQFF.

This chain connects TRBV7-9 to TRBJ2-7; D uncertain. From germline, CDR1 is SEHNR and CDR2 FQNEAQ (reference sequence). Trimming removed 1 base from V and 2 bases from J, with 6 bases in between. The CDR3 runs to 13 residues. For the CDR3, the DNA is TGTGCCAGCAGCTTAGATTGGCCCTACGAGCAGTACTTC. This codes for CASSLDWPYEQYF.

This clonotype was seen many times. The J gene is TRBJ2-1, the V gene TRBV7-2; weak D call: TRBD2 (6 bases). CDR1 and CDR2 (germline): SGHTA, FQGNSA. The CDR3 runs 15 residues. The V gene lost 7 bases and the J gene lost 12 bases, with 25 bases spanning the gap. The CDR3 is CASTIGGSGGTLQFF. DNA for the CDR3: TGTGCCAGCACCATTGGTGGGAGTGGAGGGACCCTGCAGTTCTTC.

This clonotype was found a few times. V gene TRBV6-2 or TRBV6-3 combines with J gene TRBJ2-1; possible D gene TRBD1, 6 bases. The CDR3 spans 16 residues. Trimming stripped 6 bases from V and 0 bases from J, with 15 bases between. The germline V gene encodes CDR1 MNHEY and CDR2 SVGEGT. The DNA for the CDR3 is TGTGCCAGCAGACTCTCCGGGACAAGCTCCTACAATGAGCAGTTCTTC. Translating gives CASRLSGTSSYNEQFF.

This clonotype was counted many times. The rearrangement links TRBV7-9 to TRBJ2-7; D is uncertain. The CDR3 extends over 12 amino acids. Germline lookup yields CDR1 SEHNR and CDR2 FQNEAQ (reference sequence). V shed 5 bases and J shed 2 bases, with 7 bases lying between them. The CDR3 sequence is CASSPSAYEQYF. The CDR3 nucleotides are TGTGCCAGCAGCCCCTCTGCCTACGAGCAGTACTTC.

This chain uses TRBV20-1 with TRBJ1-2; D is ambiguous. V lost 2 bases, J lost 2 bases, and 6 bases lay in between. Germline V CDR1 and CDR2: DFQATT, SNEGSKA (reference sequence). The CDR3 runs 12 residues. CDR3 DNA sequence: TGCAGTGCTAGATGGCAGAACTATGGCTACACCTTC. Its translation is CSARWQNYGYTF.

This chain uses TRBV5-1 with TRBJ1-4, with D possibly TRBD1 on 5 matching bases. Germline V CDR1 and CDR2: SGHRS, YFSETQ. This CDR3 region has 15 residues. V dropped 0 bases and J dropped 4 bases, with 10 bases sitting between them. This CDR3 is CASSLVGGVNEKLFF. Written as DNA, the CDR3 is TGCGCCAGCAGCTTGGTTGGGGGTGTTAATGAAAAACTGTTTTTT.

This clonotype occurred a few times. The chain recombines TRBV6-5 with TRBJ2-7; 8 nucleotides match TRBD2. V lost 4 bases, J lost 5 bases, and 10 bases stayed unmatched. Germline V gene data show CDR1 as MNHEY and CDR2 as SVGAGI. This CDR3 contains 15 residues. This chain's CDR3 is CASSFTGLGSHEQYF. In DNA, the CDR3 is TGTGCCAGCAGTTTTACGGGACTAGGATCCCACGAGCAGTACTTC.

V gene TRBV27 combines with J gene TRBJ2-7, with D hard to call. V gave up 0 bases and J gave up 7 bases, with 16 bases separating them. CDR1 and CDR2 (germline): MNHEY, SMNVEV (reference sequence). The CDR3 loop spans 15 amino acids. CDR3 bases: TGTGCCAGCAGTTTATCCGTGCTAGTCGGTCGGGAGCAGTACTTC. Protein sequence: CASSLSVLVGREQYF.

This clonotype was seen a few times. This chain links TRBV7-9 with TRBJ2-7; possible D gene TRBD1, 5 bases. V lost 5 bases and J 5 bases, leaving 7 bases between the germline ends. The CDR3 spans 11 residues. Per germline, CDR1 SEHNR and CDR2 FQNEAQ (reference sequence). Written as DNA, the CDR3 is TGTGCCAGCAGCCAGACAGACGAGCAGTACTTC. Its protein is CASSQTDEQYF.

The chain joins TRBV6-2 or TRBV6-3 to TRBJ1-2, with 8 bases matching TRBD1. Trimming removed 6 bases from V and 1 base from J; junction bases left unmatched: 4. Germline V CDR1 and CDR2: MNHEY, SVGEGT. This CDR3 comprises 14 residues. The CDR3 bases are TGTGCCAGCAGCTGGGACAGGTTTAACTATGGCTACACCTTC. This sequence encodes CASSWDRFNYGYTF.

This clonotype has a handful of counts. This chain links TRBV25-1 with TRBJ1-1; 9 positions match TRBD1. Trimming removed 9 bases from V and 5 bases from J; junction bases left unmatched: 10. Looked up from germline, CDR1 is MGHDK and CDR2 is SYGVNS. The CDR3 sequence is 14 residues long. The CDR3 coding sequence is TGTGCCAGATCCTCCGGGACAGGGAATACTGAAGCTTTCTTT. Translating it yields CARSSGTGNTEAFF.

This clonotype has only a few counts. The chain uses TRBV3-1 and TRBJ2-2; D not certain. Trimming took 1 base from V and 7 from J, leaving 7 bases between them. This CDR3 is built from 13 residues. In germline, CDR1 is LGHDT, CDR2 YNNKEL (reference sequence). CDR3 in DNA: TGTGCCAGCAGCCAAGGAGTCTTCGGGGAGCTGTTTTTT. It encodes CASSQGVFGELFF.

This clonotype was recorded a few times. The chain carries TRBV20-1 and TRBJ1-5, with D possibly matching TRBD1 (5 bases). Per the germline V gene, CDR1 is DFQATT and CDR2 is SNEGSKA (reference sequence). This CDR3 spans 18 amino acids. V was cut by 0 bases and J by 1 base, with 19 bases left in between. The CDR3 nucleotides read TGCAGTGCTAGAGATAATTGGTTGTCAGGGATGAGCAATCAGCCCCAGCATTTT. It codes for CSARDNWLSGMSNQPQHF.

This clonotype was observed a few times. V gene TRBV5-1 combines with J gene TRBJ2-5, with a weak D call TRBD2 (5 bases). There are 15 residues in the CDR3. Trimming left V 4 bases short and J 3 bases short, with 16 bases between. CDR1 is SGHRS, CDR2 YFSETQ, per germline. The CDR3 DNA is TGCGCCAGCAGCCCTGTCCGGGGATGGGAAGAGACCCAGTACTTC. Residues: CASSPVRGWEETQYF.